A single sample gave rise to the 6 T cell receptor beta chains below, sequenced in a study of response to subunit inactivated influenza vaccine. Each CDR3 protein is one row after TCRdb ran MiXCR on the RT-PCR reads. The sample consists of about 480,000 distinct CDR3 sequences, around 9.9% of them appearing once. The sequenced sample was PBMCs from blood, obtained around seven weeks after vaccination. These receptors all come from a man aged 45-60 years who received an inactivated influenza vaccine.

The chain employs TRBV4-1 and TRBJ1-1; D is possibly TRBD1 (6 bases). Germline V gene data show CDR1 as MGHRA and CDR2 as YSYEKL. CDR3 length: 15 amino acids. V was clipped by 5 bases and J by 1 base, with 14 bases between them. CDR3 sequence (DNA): TGCGCCAGCAGCTCATACAGGGATTCGAACACTGAAGCTTTCTTT. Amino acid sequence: CASSSYRDSNTEAFF.

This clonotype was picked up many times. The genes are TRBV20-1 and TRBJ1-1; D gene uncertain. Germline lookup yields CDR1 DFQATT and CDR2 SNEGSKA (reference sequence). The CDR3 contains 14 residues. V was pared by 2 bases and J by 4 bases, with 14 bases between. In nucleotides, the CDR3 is TGCAGTGCTAGATCCCCAGTAGGCGGCACTGAAGCTTTCTTT. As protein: CSARSPVGGTEAFF.

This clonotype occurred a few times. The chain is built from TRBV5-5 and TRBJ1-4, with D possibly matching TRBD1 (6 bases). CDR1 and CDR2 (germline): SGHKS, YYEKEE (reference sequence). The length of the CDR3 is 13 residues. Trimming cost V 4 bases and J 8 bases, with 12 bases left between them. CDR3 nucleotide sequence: TGTGCCAGCAGCCTAAATACAGGGGAAAAACTGTTTTTT. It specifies CASSLNTGEKLFF.

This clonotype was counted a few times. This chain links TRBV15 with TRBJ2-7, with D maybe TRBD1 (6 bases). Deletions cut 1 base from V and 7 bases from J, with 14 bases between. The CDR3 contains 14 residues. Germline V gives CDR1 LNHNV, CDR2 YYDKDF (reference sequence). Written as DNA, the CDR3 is TGTGCCACCAGCAGAGGGGACATCCCTCGGGAGCAGTACTTC. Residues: CATSRGDIPREQYF.

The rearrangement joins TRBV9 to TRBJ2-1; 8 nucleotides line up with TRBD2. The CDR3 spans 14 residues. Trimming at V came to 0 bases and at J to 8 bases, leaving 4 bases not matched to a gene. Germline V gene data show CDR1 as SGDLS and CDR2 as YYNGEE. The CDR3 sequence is CASSVDGGAYEQFF. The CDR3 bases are TGTGCCAGCAGCGTAGACGGGGGGGCGTATGAGCAGTTCTTC.

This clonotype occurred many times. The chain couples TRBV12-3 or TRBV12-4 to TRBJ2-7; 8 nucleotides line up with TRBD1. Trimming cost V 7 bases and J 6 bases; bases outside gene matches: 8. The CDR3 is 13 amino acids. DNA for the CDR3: TGTGCCAGCAACCCGGACAGGGTTGGCGAGCAGTACTTC. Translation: CASNPDRVGEQYF.